These 19 T cell receptor beta chains were sequenced from one sample in a study of blood T cell repertoires in COVID-19. The protocol was immunoSEQ multiplex PCR, while the TCRdb copy is restricted to in-frame clones and leaves out a portion. The sample records around 110,000 clones, about four fifths being singletons. Sequenced material: peripheral blood. These receptors all come from a woman aged 55-70 years with acute or convalescent COVID-19.

The genes are TRBV7-3 and TRBJ2-2; no definite D call. Trimming removed 1 base at V and 1 base at J, with 7 bases between. This CDR3 has 15 amino acids. The germline gives CDR1 SGHTA, CDR2 FQGTGA. CDR3 sequence: CASSLNFQNTGELFF. CDR3 nucleotide sequence: TGTGCCAGCAGCTTAAACTTTCAGAACACCGGGGAGCTGTTTTTT.

CDR3 sequence reads: CASSLGQGVWGQYF. In nucleotides, the CDR3 is TGTGCCAGTAGTCTGGGACAGGGGGTGTGGGGGCAGTACTTC. The rearrangement joins TRBV19 to TRBJ2-7; 11 bases map to TRBD1. Germline V gene data show CDR1 as LNHDA and CDR2 as SQIVND (reference sequence). The CDR3 consists of 14 residues. V lost 5 bases, J lost 9 bases, and 9 bases stayed unmatched.

The V call is TRBV27, the J call TRBJ2-1; D unclear. V was clipped by 1 base and J by 4 bases, with 14 bases between them. Looked up from germline, CDR1 is MNHEY and CDR2 is SMNVEV (reference sequence). The CDR3 is 16 residues long. CDR3 sequence: CASSLFWAGQYNEQFF. The CDR3 coding sequence is TGTGCCAGCAGTTTATTTTGGGCAGGTCAATACAATGAGCAGTTCTTC.

The chain joins TRBV5-1 to TRBJ1-6; D call uncertain. Germline V gene data show CDR1 as SGHRS and CDR2 as YFSETQ. V shed 0 bases and J shed 7 bases, with 11 bases lying between them. The CDR3 has 15 residues. DNA of the CDR3: TGCGCCAGCAGCTTGGAGTGGGCCGAGAATTCACCCCTCCACTTT. This encodes CASSLEWAENSPLHF.

This chain joins TRBV7-9 and TRBJ2-1, with D possibly being TRBD1 (5 bases). The V gene's germline CDR1 is SEHNR and CDR2 FQNEAQ (reference sequence). The ends were cut back, 6 bases at V and 4 bases at J, with 10 bases in the middle. This CDR3 is built from 13 residues. Here the CDR3 reads CASRSTGYNEQFF. The CDR3 DNA reads as TGTGCCAGCAGATCTACAGGATACAATGAGCAGTTCTTC.

The V call is TRBV7-2, the J call TRBJ1-5; tentatively, D is TRBD1 (6 bases). CDR1 is SGHTA, CDR2 FQGNSA, per germline. There are 16 residues in the CDR3. Trimming shortened V by 4 bases and J by 6 bases, and 19 bases separated the two germline ends. The DNA for the CDR3 is TGTGCCAGCAGCTATCAGGGGCGCCCAGGGATTCAGCCCCAGCATTTT. This gives the protein CASSYQGRPGIQPQHF.

This sequence joins TRBV25-1 and TRBJ1-2, with 8 nucleotides matching TRBD1. Germline CDR1 is MGHDK and CDR2 is SYGVNS. V lost 6 bases, J lost 4 bases, and 7 bases stayed unmatched. The CDR3 has 14 amino acids. CDR3 in DNA: TGTGCCAGCAGGGCGGCAGGGGGCGGCTATGGCTACACCTTC. Its protein product is CASRAAGGGYGYTF.

The gene calls are TRBV11-2 and TRBJ2-5, with 11 nucleotides matching TRBD2. The V segment lost 5 bases and the J segment 1 base; nucleotides outside the gene matches: 3. The CDR3 sequence is 15 residues long. CDR1 is SGHAT, CDR2 FQNNGV, per germline. In DNA form, the CDR3 reads TGTGCCAGCAGCGAAGGGACTAGCGGCCAAGAGACCCAGTACTTC. It encodes CASSEGTSGQETQYF. The full variable domain, completed using reference TRBV11-2 and TRBJ2-5, is EAGVAQSPRYKIIEKRQSVAFWCNPISGHATLYWYQQILGQGPKLLIQFQNNGVVDDSQLPKDRFSAERLKGVDSTLKIQPAKLEDSAVYLCASSEGTSGQETQYFGPGTRLLVL.

The rearrangement uses TRBV19 and TRBJ1-3; no firm D call. CDR3 size: 14 residues. Deletions cut 6 bases from V and 4 bases from J, with 13 bases between. Germline CDR1 and CDR2: LNHDA and SQIVND (reference sequence). In DNA, the CDR3 is TGTGCCAGTAGGGGAGTTGCGGCGGGAAACACCATATATTTT. Translation: CASRGVAAGNTIYF.

V and J are TRBV27 and TRBJ2-2; 9 bases are a match to TRBD2. CDR1 MNHEY and CDR2 SMNVEV come from the germline V gene (reference sequence). The CDR3 spans 15 residues. The V segment lost 6 bases and the J segment 5 bases; nucleotides outside the gene matches: 7. The CDR3 here is CASRRGGAGTGELFF. The CDR3 bases are TGTGCCAGCAGACGCGGGGGGGCCGGTACCGGGGAGCTGTTTTTT.

V is TRBV11-2 and J is TRBJ1-5; D uncertain. Trimming removed 1 base at V and 7 bases at J, with 14 bases between. From germline, CDR1 is SGHAT and CDR2 FQNNGV. The CDR3 has 15 residues. For the CDR3, the DNA is TGTGCCAGCAGCTTAGGTGGGCTTTCATCCCAGCCCCAGCATTTT. It translates to CASSLGGLSSQPQHF.

This CDR3 is CASSQTVPPGDEQYF. The CDR3 bases are TGTGCCAGCTCACAAACAGTCCCACCCGGCGACGAGCAGTACTTC. This sequence joins TRBV18 and TRBJ2-7; D not certain. With 4 bases removed from V and 5 bases from J, the gap between germline ends came to 18 bases. The germline V gene has CDR1 KGHSH and CDR2 LQKENI. This CDR3 is 15 amino acids long.

The rearrangement uses TRBV10-3 and TRBJ1-1; the D is unclear. Germline values: CDR1 ENHRY, CDR2 SYGVKD. The CDR3 spans 13 residues. Trimming removed 5 bases at V and 4 bases at J, with 11 bases between. The CDR3 reads CAISPLEATEAFF. The CDR3 nucleotides read TGTGCCATCAGTCCCCTTGAAGCCACTGAAGCTTTCTTT.

This sequence joins TRBV2 and TRBJ1-1; TRBD1 aligns across 9 bases. This CDR3 has 13 amino acids. V dropped 5 bases and J dropped 11; count of bases not matched to a gene: 9. The germline V gene has CDR1 SNHLY and CDR2 FYNNEI. CDR3 loop: CASSLLDRGKAFF. The CDR3 nucleotides read TGTGCCAGCAGTTTACTGGACAGGGGAAAGGCTTTCTTT.

The chain employs TRBV19 and TRBJ2-7, with D hard to call. The CDR3 spans 13 residues. CDR1 and CDR2 from the germline V gene are LNHDA and SQIVND (reference sequence). The V gene lost 1 base and the J gene lost 0 bases, with 4 bases spanning the gap. The CDR3 region has the DNA TGTGCCAGTAGTATAGTCGGCTCCTACGAGCAGTACTTC. This encodes CASSIVGSYEQYF.

The chain is built from TRBV4-2 and TRBJ1-4; D is possibly TRBD1 (6 bases). Germline CDR1 is LGHNA and CDR2 is YNFKEQ. The CDR3 totals 15 residues. The V gene lost 0 bases and the J gene lost 12 bases, with 17 bases spanning the gap. The CDR3 reads CASSQEEGGAWELFF. The CDR3 DNA reads as TGTGCCAGCAGCCAAGAAGAGGGGGGGGCATGGGAACTGTTTTTT.

The gene calls are TRBV11-3 and TRBJ2-6; 10 bases agree with TRBD2. This CDR3 has 17 amino acids. The germline gives CDR1 SGHNT, CDR2 YENEEA. V lost 3 bases to trimming and J lost 0 bases; unmatched junction nucleotides: 2. The CDR3 DNA is TGTGCCAGCAGCTTTAGCGGGGGGACCTCTGGGGCCAACGTCCTGACTTTC. Translation gives CASSFSGGTSGANVLTF.

The V call is TRBV27, the J call TRBJ2-1; possibly TRBD2 for D (7 bases). V was trimmed by 3 bases and J by 5 bases, leaving 11 bases between them. The CDR3 runs 14 residues. The V gene's germline CDR1 is MNHEY and CDR2 SMNVEV (reference sequence). The CDR3 protein is CASSFGGQHNEQFF. The DNA of the CDR3 is TGTGCCAGCAGTTTCGGGGGGCAACACAATGAGCAGTTCTTC.

The CDR3 DNA is TGTGCCAGCAGCTCAGAGGGGGGGTTGAGGGCCACAGATACGCAGTATTTT. This codes for CASSSEGGLRATDTQYF. The chain is built from TRBV7-9 and TRBJ2-3; D perhaps matches TRBD2 (7 bases). Germline assignment: CDR1 SEHNR and CDR2 FQNEAQ (reference sequence). The V gene lost 4 bases and the J gene lost 2 bases, with 19 bases spanning the gap. This CDR3 is 17 amino acids long. Looking up the rest from reference TRBV7-9 and TRBJ2-3 gives the full variable domain: DTGVSQNPRHKITKRGQNVTFRCDPISEHNRLYWYRQTLGQGPEFLTYFQNEAQLEKSRLLSDRFSAERPKGSFSTLEIQRTEQGDSAMYLCASSSEGGLRATDTQYFGPGTRLTVL.